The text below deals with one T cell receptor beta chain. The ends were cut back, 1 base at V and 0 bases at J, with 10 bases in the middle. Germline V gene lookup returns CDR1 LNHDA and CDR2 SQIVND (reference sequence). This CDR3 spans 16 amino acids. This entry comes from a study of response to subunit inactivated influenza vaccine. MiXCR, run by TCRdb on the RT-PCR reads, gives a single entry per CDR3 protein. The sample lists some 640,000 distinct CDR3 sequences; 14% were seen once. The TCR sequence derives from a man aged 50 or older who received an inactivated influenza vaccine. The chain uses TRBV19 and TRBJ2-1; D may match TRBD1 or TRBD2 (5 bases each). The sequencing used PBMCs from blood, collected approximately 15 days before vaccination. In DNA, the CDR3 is TGTGCCAGTAGTATAGCGGGGCTGAGCTCCTACAATGAGCAGTTCTTC. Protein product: CASSIAGLSSYNEQFF.